The sequence of this TCR beta chain was determined in a study of blood T cell repertoires in COVID-19. Across the study: Samples of COVID-19 (acute and convalescent) were obtained from the United States, Italy and Spain. In each case, the material was cDNA or gDNA derived from T cells, B-cell-depleted T cells, or PBMCs.

V was trimmed by 2 bases and J by 6 bases, leaving 8 bases between them. Germline V gives CDR1 SGHTA, CDR2 FQGNSA. The CDR3 has 13 amino acids. The assay was immunoSEQ multiplex PCR, and TCRdb's table has in-frame clones only and misses some. Of about 80,000 clones in the sample, 70% to 75% were seen once. The sequencing sample was made of peripheral blood. The chain joins TRBV7-2 to TRBJ1-5; D call uncertain. This clonotype was sampled from a man in his fifties or sixties with active or convalescent COVID-19. Here the CDR3 DNA reads TGTGCCAGCAGCTTACAAGCTCTTCAGCCCCAGCATTTT. Its protein product is CASSLQALQPQHF.